What follows are 23 T cell receptor beta chains derived from one specimen sequenced in a study of cytomegalovirus exposure and HLA in healthy donors (dated by TCRdb to 2015 to 2018). The library was obtained by the immunoSEQ multiplex PCR assay. For the multiplex PCR, a mixture combining 60 forward primers for TCR Vbeta segments and 13 reverse primers for TCR Jbeta segments was used. TCRdb re-hosts the immuneACCESS table, in-frame sequences only. Its copies lack some clones; in the studies checked, an unresolved V gene accounts for under half of them, and the cause for the rest is not known. The sample has some 100,000 clones on record, around three quarters of them singletons. The top ten hold less than 3% of the sample. Specimen: PBMCs. The receptors derive from a female donor in good health and CMV-seronegative.

The V and J genes are TRBV6-5 and TRBJ1-6, with 8 bases fitting TRBD1. The germline CDR1 and CDR2 sequences are MNHEY and SVGAGI. CDR3 size: 15 residues. Trimming cost V 2 bases and J 7 bases; bases outside gene matches: 4. Here the CDR3 DNA reads TGTGCCAGCAGTTACACAGGGGGTGGAAATTCACCCCTCCACTTT. Its translation is CASSYTGGGNSPLHF.

The chain combines TRBV5-6 with TRBJ2-3, with no clear D. Germline CDR1 and CDR2: SGHDT and YYEEEE. Trimming took off 0 bases at V and 6 bases at J, with 5 bases between the two ends. The CDR3 contains 12 residues. The CDR3 DNA sequence: TGTGCCAGCAGCTTGGTAATGGATACGCAGTATTTT. Amino acids: CASSLVMDTQYF.

Remarks on this clone: A junction end diverges from the germline sequence, so it may reflect a read error. This rearrangement joins TRBV7-9 to TRBJ1-1; perhaps TRBD1 as D (5 bases). Germline CDR1 SEHNR, CDR2 FQNEAQ (reference sequence). CDR3 length equals 15 residues. CDR3 nucleotides: TGTTCCAGCAGCGTGGAGGGACTTTCGAACACTGAAGCTTTCTTT. This translates into CSSSVEGLSNTEAFF.

The chain recombines TRBV4-3 with TRBJ2-7; D unresolved. With 3 bases removed from V and 0 bases from J, the gap between germline ends came to 12 bases. Germline CDR1 and CDR2: LGHNA and YSLEER. The CDR3 runs 15 residues. The CDR3 loop reads CASSQAASFSYEQYF. In DNA, the CDR3 is TGCGCCAGCAGCCAGGCCGCCAGTTTCTCCTACGAGCAGTACTTC.

The rearrangement uses TRBV27 and TRBJ2-3, with 10 bases identical to TRBD2. V shed 6 bases, J shed 1 base, and the junction held 10 bases outside the gene matches. The length of the CDR3 is 17 residues. Per germline, CDR1 MNHEY and CDR2 SMNVEV (reference sequence). CDR3 sequence (DNA): TGTGCCAGCAGCCTGCGATCCGGGACTAGCGGCACAGATACGCAGTATTTT. Its translation is CASSLRSGTSGTDTQYF.

The rearrangement joins TRBV10-2 to TRBJ2-1; 7 nucleotides align to TRBD2. V shed 7 bases and J 10 bases; nucleotides not matched to a gene: 7. Per germline, CDR1 WSHSY and CDR2 SAAADI. The CDR3 has 12 amino acids. CDR3 DNA: TGCGCCAGCATGGGGGGGGAAATAGAGCAGTTCTTC. Its protein is CASMGGEIEQFF.

V and J are TRBV7-8 and TRBJ2-7, with 7 bases matching TRBD2. The CDR3 covers 15 residues. With 5 bases clipped from V and 4 bases from J, the junction kept 11 bases outside the gene matches. Germline assignment: CDR1 SGHVS and CDR2 FQNEAQ. CDR3 DNA: TGTGCCAGCAGCCCCCTCGGCGGGGGAGGATACGAGCAGTACTTC. It specifies CASSPLGGGGYEQYF.

The rearrangement links TRBV2 to TRBJ1-6; 9 bases align to TRBD1. V dropped 2 bases and J dropped 10; count of bases not matched to a gene: 6. The length of the CDR3 is 15 residues. Germline loops: CDR1 SNHLY, CDR2 FYNNEI. CDR3 sequence reads: CASSETGQGYSPLHF. CDR3 coding DNA: TGTGCCAGCAGTGAAACGGGACAGGGTTACTCACCCCTCCACTTT.

J is TRBJ2-1 and V is TRBV5-6; 14 positions match TRBD2. J gave up 0 bases and V 5 bases, and 4 bases lay outside the gene matches. This CDR3 has 17 amino acids. Germline values: CDR1 SGHDT, CDR2 YYEEEE. CDR3 in DNA: TGTGCCAGCAGGCAGACTAGCGGGGGGGCCTCCTACAATGAGCAGTTCTTC. Translation: CASRQTSGGASYNEQFF.

The chain links TRBV14 to TRBJ2-2; D is perhaps TRBD1 (5 bases). The CDR3 consists of 13 residues. The germline CDR1 and CDR2 sequences are SGHDN and FVKESK. Trimming stripped 6 bases from V and 2 bases from J, with 7 bases between. The CDR3 protein is CASRWGNTGELFF. The DNA of the CDR3 is TGTGCCAGCAGGTGGGGCAACACCGGGGAGCTGTTTTTT.

The chain has TRBV14 and TRBJ2-5; D not certain. This CDR3 has 12 residues. From germline, CDR1 is SGHDN and CDR2 FVKESK. Trimming cost V 1 base and J 4 bases, with 4 bases left between them. The CDR3 bases are TGTGCCAGCAGCCAAGTCCGAGAGACCCAGTACTTC. As protein: CASSQVRETQYF. The whole variable domain, filled in from reference TRBV14 and TRBJ2-5, reads EAGVTQFPSHSVIEKGQTVTLRCDPISGHDNLYWYRRVMGKEIKFLLHFVKESKQDESGMPNNRFLAERTGGTYSTLKVQPAELEDSGVYFCASSQVRETQYFGPGTRLLVL.

Written as DNA, the CDR3 is TGTGCCAGCAGCTTAATGGGAGTACAGCCCCAGCATTTT. Translated, it gives CASSLMGVQPQHF. The chain has TRBV7-9 and TRBJ1-5; D unclear. This CDR3 spans 13 amino acids. Trimming removed 2 bases from V and 7 bases from J, with 9 bases in between. Germline assignment: CDR1 SEHNR and CDR2 FQNEAQ (reference sequence). Together with reference TRBV7-9 and TRBJ1-5, the CDR3 gives the full variable domain: DTGVSQNPRHKITKRGQNVTFRCDPISEHNRLYWYRQTLGQGPEFLTYFQNEAQLEKSRLLSDRFSAERPKGSFSTLEIQRTEQGDSAMYLCASSLMGVQPQHFGDGTRLSIL.

This clone has just one count. This chain links TRBV5-1 with TRBJ2-7; 9 nucleotides line up with TRBD1. This CDR3 has 14 amino acids. Germline CDR1 is SGHRS and CDR2 is YFSETQ. With V trimmed by 4 bases and J by 6 bases, 8 bases remained unmatched. CDR3 sequence: CASSGPTGGGEQYF. Here the CDR3 DNA reads TGCGCCAGCAGCGGCCCGACAGGGGGTGGCGAGCAGTACTTC.

The rearrangement links TRBV6-6 to TRBJ1-1; D remains ambiguous. The CDR3 extends over 14 amino acids. Trimming left V 5 bases short and J 4 bases short, with 14 bases between. Per the germline V gene, CDR1 is MNHNY and CDR2 is SVGAGI (reference sequence). CDR3 protein: CASSPRTDSTEAFF. CDR3 coding DNA: TGTGCCAGCAGTCCACGGACGGACTCCACTGAAGCTTTCTTT.

This chain connects TRBV7-9 to TRBJ2-3; 7 bases line up with TRBD1. Trimming removed 2 bases from V and 4 bases from J; junction bases left unmatched: 3. The CDR3 is made up of 14 amino acids. Looked up from germline, CDR1 is SEHNR and CDR2 is FQNEAQ (reference sequence). The CDR3 DNA sequence: TGTGCCAGCAGCTTATATAGGGGGCCAGATACGCAGTATTTT. Translating gives CASSLYRGPDTQYF.

The chain couples TRBV6-5 to TRBJ2-5, with D perhaps TRBD1 (5 bases). The J call may be wrong; the DNA end is better matched by TRBJ2-7. Germline CDR1 and CDR2: MNHEY and SVGAGI. This CDR3 region has 13 residues. CDR3 nucleotide sequence: TGTGCCAGCAGTTACGCAACAGGCGGCGAGCAGTACTTC. Translation gives CASSYATGGEQYF.

The chain links TRBV6-4 to TRBJ2-1, with 8 bases lining up with TRBD2. The CDR3 consists of 13 residues. V lost 8 bases and J lost 8; bases outside the gene matches: 8. CDR1 is MRHNA, CDR2 SNTAGT, per germline. CDR3 loop: CASARLALDEQFF. CDR3 coding DNA: TGTGCCAGCGCGAGACTAGCGCTGGATGAGCAGTTCTTC.

The chain employs TRBV19 and TRBJ1-6; D remains unclear. This CDR3 spans 14 amino acids. V lost 5 bases, J lost 13 bases, and 18 bases lay in between. The V gene's germline CDR1 is LNHDA and CDR2 SQIVND (reference sequence). The CDR3 coding sequence is TGTGCCAGTAGTCCCCGCGTAAGCGGATGGCCCCTCCACTTT. This translates into CASSPRVSGWPLHF.

J is TRBJ2-2 and V is TRBV7-6; D gene uncertain. This CDR3 has 12 residues. The germline gives CDR1 SGHVS, CDR2 FNYEAQ. V shed 4 bases and J shed 6 bases, with 6 bases lying between them. CDR3 nucleotide sequence: TGTGCCAGCAGCTCCCTCGCCGGGGAGCTGTTTTTT. Protein: CASSSLAGELFF.

CDR3 in amino acids: CASRIQGSSEKLFF. The CDR3 DNA follows: TGTGCCAGCAGGATACAGGGGAGTAGTGAAAAACTGTTTTTT. The J gene is TRBJ1-4, the V gene TRBV6-5, with 7 bases lining up with TRBD1. This CDR3 comprises 14 residues. CDR1 MNHEY and CDR2 SVGAGI come from the germline V gene. J was trimmed by 7 bases and V by 6 bases; bases with no gene match: 8.

V gene TRBV5-1 combines with J gene TRBJ2-3; 7 nucleotides align to TRBD2. In germline, CDR1 is SGHRS, CDR2 YFSETQ. With 6 bases clipped from V and 2 bases from J, the junction kept 9 bases outside the gene matches. The CDR3 consists of 15 residues. The CDR3 region is CASKLAPDSTDTQYF. Written as DNA, the CDR3 is TGCGCCAGCAAACTAGCGCCAGACTCCACAGATACGCAGTATTTT.

The V call is TRBV5-4, the J call TRBJ1-3; TRBD1 might be the D (5 bases). V lost 4 bases and J lost 4, with 15 bases in between. The CDR3 runs to 15 residues. The germline V gene has CDR1 SGHNT and CDR2 YYREEE (reference sequence). In DNA form, the CDR3 reads TGTGCCAGCAGCGTTGACGGGACTTACGGAAACACCATATATTTT. Its translation: CASSVDGTYGNTIYF.

This rearrangement joins TRBV6-1 to TRBJ2-5, with D possibly matching TRBD2 (6 bases). V gave up 7 bases and J gave up 2 bases, with 14 bases separating them. The CDR3 loop spans 14 amino acids. Germline CDR1 and CDR2: MNHNS and SASEGT. DNA for the CDR3: TGTGCCAGCACAGAAGGAGGGCCTCAAGAGACCCAGTACTTC. This encodes CASTEGGPQETQYF.